This TCR beta chain was captured in a study of cytomegalovirus exposure and HLA in healthy donors (dated by TCRdb to about 2017). Some background on the complete study: In an earlier analysis of under 600 of the donors, less than 350 Gb of sequence data and 90 million to 130 million unique TCR beta sequences from 180 million or so T cells were reported. In the later analysis, no new phenotypic data were used to find candidate immune exposures; instead, reliance was placed on TCR beta sequences and their occurrence across donors. On average, roughly 200,000 unique TCR beta nucleotide sequences were sequenced per donor among 398 genotyped donors of the cohort, with approximately 18% of those sequences being non-productive. Every discovery cohort repertoire had been produced on one sequencing platform. To predict cytomegalovirus infection status, the study combined high-throughput TCR immunosequencing, statistical association of individual TCRs with disease status, and machine learning. In a later analysis, previously published TCR beta repertoires from about 640 donors were re-analyzed and high-resolution HLA genotyping was added so that TCR occurrence patterns could be studied. The study used immunosequencing to profile the T cell repertoires of hundreds of subjects and linked those repertoires to cytomegalovirus serostatus. Of the 398 genotyped donors, less than 90% were placed in the genetic ancestry cluster associated with self-reported Caucasian donors. HLA typing included class I and class II loci at four-digit resolution. Donor age, sex, ethnicity and CMV serostatus were compiled alongside the repertoire data. The study aimed to test whether cataloging public T cell receptors could reveal signatures of past pathogen exposure. Typing coverage varied by locus: 629-630 donors for A, B, C, DRB1 and DQB1; around 560 for DQA1; about 570 for DPA1; fewer than 480 for DPB1. To decide whether each TCR beta V gene segment behaved as functional or pseudogenic, an earlier analysis of 587 of the donors relied on high-throughput TCR beta sequencing. A later genetic analysis used genome-wide SNP genotypes for about 60% of the roughly 700 donors, treating that subset as a discovery cohort. Roughly 300 gigabases of sequencing data and around 85 million unique TCR sequences made up an early release that covered some 640 HLA-typed donors. Several DR-DQ haplotypes were handled as single units for association and clustering because linkage in the cohort was strong. Along with the approximately 650-subject first cohort, a separate validation cohort of over a hundred different subjects was used. Study-level results and caveats: The authors suggested that the approach could potentially be extended to other disease states and immunological phenotypes. According to a later analysis, parvovirus B19, influenza, CMV and Epstein-Barr virus appeared linked to several top co-occurrence clusters. The classifier was reported to diagnose cytomegalovirus status with high specificity and sensitivity in both the original cohort and the validation cohort. Roughly uniform sequencing depth across donors was assumed in presence/absence analyses, although this assumption may not hold. Linkage disequilibrium might explain the correlated functional status among segregating V segments, but an unknown experimental factor could not be ruled out. When HLA alleles, especially DR and DQ, strongly co-occurred, attributing TCR associations to individual alleles was difficult. An earlier analysis of some 560 of the donors showed that most TCR beta V segments appeared in productive rearrangements either about 90% or about 30% of the time, which broadly matched IMGT annotations. At a false discovery rate of 0.05, a later analysis linked around 15,000 TCR beta sequences to specific HLA alleles. A later analysis found that HLA-associated TCR beta chains were more clonally expanded and had lower generation probabilities than equally common non-associated chains. Because counts were too low, approximately 15 rarely observed V segments, including chromosome 9 orphons, were excluded from the earlier analysis of 587 of the donors. A further reported finding was that TCR beta sequences accurately predicted the HLA-A and HLA-B alleles for most subjects in the first cohort. CMV serostatus was the only immune exposure information available for the cohort. The cohort was sequenced for TCR beta chains only, and without alpha or paired-chain data the features that could be detected were limited. In vitro tests confirmed that a few of the cytomegalovirus-associated TCR beta chains recognize cytomegalovirus antigens. While some public TCRs were present in many individuals, most TCR sequences turned up only very rarely across donors. An association between a missense DCLRE1C variant and V-gene and J-gene trimming of TCR beta chains was found in a later genetic analysis and replicated in an independent cohort. Because the 87-base-pair reads could not distinguish some IMGT-functional V segments, including TRBV6-2 and TRBV6-3, those segments were excluded. In a later analysis, TCR association rates were found to vary across HLA loci, with the most associated TCRs seen for DRB1 alleles and the fewest for HLA-C alleles. In the study, approximately 160 TCR beta chains were listed as associated with cytomegalovirus. According to a later analysis, most CMV-associated TCR beta chains appeared to be HLA-restricted, and the HLA associations seemed to be driven largely by CMV exposure. Because HLA typing was unavailable for some donors at each locus, only the typed subset was used in association tests. A later genetic analysis reported fewer N-insertions in productive TCRs among donors in an Asian-associated ancestry cluster than the roughly 690-donor mean. A cluster of highly shared sequence variants was judged likely to be a technical artifact of the sequencing pipeline.

In regard to this clone: It lacks a known antigen. No per-base quality is available; no much larger clone lies one base away.

The cohort comprised 550 to 700 healthy bone marrow donors. At the time of sampling, every cohort member was nominally healthy, though immune exposures that went unrecorded were likely present. The donor tested CMV seropositive and was one of the 289 seropositive cohort members. Each donor provided a peripheral blood sample, and peripheral blood mononuclear cells were used for TCR beta sequencing. The Qiagen DNeasy Blood Extraction Kit was used to extract genomic DNA from the blood cell samples. Library preparation used the immunoSEQ multiplex PCR assay. For the multiplex PCR, a mixture combining 60 forward primers for TCR Vbeta segments and 13 reverse primers for TCR Jbeta segments was used. The CDR3 region of rearranged TCR beta genes was amplified from genomic DNA by a multiplex PCR assay. The Illumina HiSeq System was used to sequence the amplified TCR beta libraries as 87-base-pair reads. In the authors' own workflow: A later analysis counted some 74 million unique TCR beta chains across the 550 to 800 repertoires, and around 9.9 million of these chains were shared by at least two donors. Raw reads were error-corrected and collapsed into unique sequences by a nearest-neighbor algorithm in which closely related sequences were merged to remove PCR and sequencing errors. Alignment of CDR3 sequences to IMGT reference sequences was used to assign V, D and J gene segments. Each retained sequence needed at least a six-nucleotide match to both a V gene segment and a J gene segment. A rearrangement was called productive if the CDR3 had no stop codons and remained in frame with V and J, and every other rearrangement was called non-productive. CDR3 was defined by IMGT convention, running from the second conserved V-encoded cysteine to the conserved J-encoded phenylalanine. The earlier analysis of some 540 of the donors excluded any sequence lacking an unambiguous match to a single V gene segment. An earlier analysis of several hundred of the donors called V segments functional above 56.7% productive rearrangements and segregating when the between-donor standard deviation exceeded 5%. A statistical classification framework was built for diagnosing cytomegalovirus status from the catalog of TCR beta chain sequences. V and J gene assignment, in a later analysis, came from comparing TCR nucleotide sequences with IMGT/GENE-DB human TR gene sequences. The TCRdist pipeline was used in a later analysis to assign CDR3 sequences and most-parsimonious VDJ recombination scenarios. A later analysis defined each TCR beta chain by its CDR3 amino acid sequence plus V-gene family, and excluded reads lacking a unique V-gene family. To address suspected cross-contamination and a sequencing artifact, a later analysis removed around 600 highly shared, low-generation-probability nucleotide sequences. In a later analysis, a clonal expansion index was calculated for each public chain from normalized within-repertoire ranks of inferred template counts. In a later analysis, generation probabilities were computed using a VDJ recombination model fitted to out-of-frame rearrangements, and the results were checked against IGoR. In a later analysis, hypergeometric tests were used to score TCR-TCR, TCR-HLA and TCR-CMV co-occurrence, with a repertoire-size bias correction applied to TCR pairs. A later analysis estimated false discovery rates by permuting HLA or CMV assignments 20 times. A later analysis grouped co-occurring TCRs with DBSCAN, adding TCRdist sequence similarity when clustering within HLA-allele-positive subsets. Repertoires with fewer than 30,000 or more than 120,000 public chains, plus five repertoires with anomalous nucleotide sharing, were excluded from co-occurrence clustering. This immuneACCESS table, as held by TCRdb, lists in-frame sequences with V and J called but not all clones. Of the missing ones, under half trace to an unresolved V gene in checked studies; the others have no known cause. V and J calls plus clone size are reproduced from that table; the DNA served to infer D and trimming. For this sample the table gives 150,000 to 200,000 clones, of which roughly four fifths were detected only once. The ten largest clonotypes hold around 2% of the sample.

The CDR3, cysteine through phenylalanine, is 15 amino acids long. Just the 45-base CDR3 DNA is kept, in frame starting at base 1. Via the germline V gene, CDR1 is MDHEN and CDR2 SYDVKM. V is shortened by 7 bases, J by 0 bases, and the region joining them spans 10 bases. The receptor comes from a woman between 18 and 30 years old in good health and CMV-seropositive. This chain joins TRBV28 to TRBJ1-6, with no D gene named confidently. The sequenced sample consisted of PBMCs. The nucleotides read TGTGCCAGCAACCGGGATAGCTCCTATAATTCACCCCTCCACTTT. This encodes CASNRDSSYNSPLHF. Supplemented by the reference TRBV28 and TRBJ1-6 proteins around the CDR3, the complete variable domain is DVKVTQSSRYLVKRTGEKVFLECVQDMDHENMFWYRQDPGLGLRLIYFSYDVKMKEKGDIPEGYSVSREKKERFSLILESASTNQTSMYLCASNRDSSYNSPLHFGNGTRLTVT.